Shown below are 14 T cell receptor beta chains from a single sample sequenced in a study of blood T cell repertoires in COVID-19. Libraries were prepared by immunoSEQ multiplex PCR; TCRdb keeps only in-frame clonotypes and omits some of them. The profile shows tens of thousands of clones, 82% of them singletons. The sample was peripheral blood. The receptors derive from a woman aged 55-69 years with acute or convalescent COVID-19.

This clone was seen a handful of times. The chain couples TRBV29-1 to TRBJ1-1, with no clear D. Germline-derived CDR1 and CDR2 are SQVTM and ANQGSEA. With 6 bases removed from V and 4 bases from J, the gap between germline ends came to 18 bases. This CDR3 has 14 amino acids. DNA of the CDR3: TGCAGCGTCGGAGCGCGGATCAGTGTCACTGAAGCTTTCTTT. Its translation: CSVGARISVTEAFF. Full variable domain (outside the CDR3, taken from reference TRBV29-1 and TRBJ1-1): SAVISQKPSRDICQRGTSLTIQCQVDSQVTMMFWYRQQPGQSLTLIATANQGSEATYESGFVIDKFPISRPNLTFSTLTVSNMSPEDSSIYLCSVGARISVTEAFFGQGTRLTVV.

The chain couples TRBV29-1 to TRBJ1-1; D gene unclear. Deletions cut 0 bases from V and 1 base from J, with 6 bases between. This CDR3 region has 13 residues. Germline V gene data show CDR1 as SQVTM and CDR2 as ANQGSEA. DNA for the CDR3: TGCAGCGTTGAAGAGCGGCCGAACACTGAAGCTTTCTTT. Translated, it gives CSVEERPNTEAFF.

V usage is TRBV28 and J usage is TRBJ1-5, with D uncertain. The V and J ends lost 3 bases and 2 bases respectively, with 8 bases between them. This CDR3 spans 14 amino acids. Germline CDR1 and CDR2: MDHEN and SYDVKM. This CDR3 is CASSFQVGNQPQHF. The CDR3 nucleotides read TGTGCCAGCAGTTTCCAGGTCGGCAATCAGCCCCAGCATTTT.

This clone was observed a few times. The chain has TRBV6-5 and TRBJ2-1; D is perhaps TRBD1 (5 bases). CDR3 length: 15 amino acids. V was cut by 0 bases and J by 4 bases, with 10 bases left in between. From germline, CDR1 is MNHEY and CDR2 SVGAGI. The CDR3 loop is CASSYSGRAYNEQFF. CDR3 in DNA: TGTGCCAGCAGTTACTCGGGCAGGGCATACAATGAGCAGTTCTTC.

This clone occurred many times. Other DNA sequences in the same sample also yield this CDR3. This sequence joins TRBV3-1 (or the pseudogene TRBV3-2) and TRBJ1-1, with D hard to call. CDR3 length: 16 amino acids. CDR1 and CDR2 (germline): LGHDT, YNNKEL (reference sequence). Trimming shortened V by 4 bases and J by 3 bases, and 18 bases separated the two germline ends. Written as DNA, the CDR3 is TGTGCCAGCAGCCGAGTCTTCGGGGAAGAAGACACTGAAGCTTTCTTT. The encoded protein is CASSRVFGEEDTEAFF.

This chain joins TRBV28 and TRBJ1-1; tentative D call: TRBD1 (6 bases). The CDR3 totals 15 residues. CDR1 and CDR2 from the germline V gene are MDHEN and SYDVKM. Trimming stripped 6 bases from V and 1 base from J, with 15 bases between. CDR3 protein: CASSSTGIGNTEAFF. The CDR3 DNA follows: TGTGCCAGCAGCTCAACAGGGATTGGGAACACTGAAGCTTTCTTT.

The V and J genes are TRBV15 and TRBJ1-4; 10 nucleotides align to TRBD1. CDR3 size: 17 residues. Germline values: CDR1 LNHNV, CDR2 YYDKDF (reference sequence). J was trimmed by 1 base and V by 1 base; bases with no gene match: 3. The CDR3 DNA sequence: TGTGCCACCAGCAGAGCCGGGACAGGGGTAACTAATGAAAAACTGTTTTTT. This sequence encodes CATSRAGTGVTNEKLFF. Using reference TRBV15 and TRBJ1-4 for the parts outside the CDR3, the full variable domain is DAMVIQNPRYQVTQFGKPVTLSCSQTLNHNVMYWYQQKSSQAPKLLFHYYDKDFNNEADTPDNFQSRRPNTSFCFLDIRSPGLGDTAMYLCATSRAGTGVTNEKLFFGSGTQLSVL.

As DNA, the CDR3 is TGTGCCAGCAGCCTAGTAGGAGTCCTGAACACTGAAGCTTTCTTT. This translates into CASSLVGVLNTEAFF. V and J are TRBV7-3 and TRBJ1-1; no clear D. In germline, CDR1 is SGHTA, CDR2 FQGTGA. The V end was cut by 5 bases, the J end by 0 bases, with 13 bases between. The CDR3 length is 15 residues.

The genes are TRBV28 and TRBJ2-7; 9 positions agree with TRBD1. The trim removed 9 bases at V and 3 bases at J, leaving 3 bases unmatched. This CDR3 is 12 amino acids long. Germline loops: CDR1 MDHEN, CDR2 SYDVKM. The CDR3 loop is CASKTGGYEQYF. In DNA form, the CDR3 reads TGTGCCAGTAAGACAGGGGGCTACGAGCAGTACTTC.

This clone was picked up one time. The CDR3 DNA reads TGCGCCAGCAGCTTGCGGGGTACCCCCTTGACTGAAAAACTGTTTTTT. Residues: CASSLRGTPLTEKLFF. The chain has TRBV5-1 and TRBJ1-4; no firm D call. Germline V gene lookup returns CDR1 SGHRS and CDR2 YFSETQ. The CDR3 has 16 amino acids. The V end lost 1 base, the J end lost 7 bases, and 17 bases lay between the germline ends.

The genes are TRBV11-2 and TRBJ1-1; TRBD1 agrees at 12 bases. CDR3 length: 15 amino acids. V was clipped by 3 bases and J by 5 bases; unmatched bases: 4. Germline lookup yields CDR1 SGHAT and CDR2 FQNNGV. The CDR3 is CASSFGTGGKTEAFF. The CDR3 nucleotides are TGTGCCAGCAGCTTTGGGACAGGGGGCAAAACTGAAGCTTTCTTT. The full variable domain, with the rest looked up from reference TRBV11-2 and TRBJ1-1, is EAGVAQSPRYKIIEKRQSVAFWCNPISGHATLYWYQQILGQGPKLLIQFQNNGVVDDSQLPKDRFSAERLKGVDSTLKIQPAKLEDSAVYLCASSFGTGGKTEAFFGQGTRLTVV.

The chain links TRBV6-2 or TRBV6-3 to TRBJ2-7, with TRBD1 matching 10 bases. The CDR3 has 15 amino acids. From germline, CDR1 is MNHEY and CDR2 SVGEGT. Germline trimming cut 6 bases from V and 1 base from J; bases unmatched to any gene: 6. The CDR3 loop is CASSLWTGGSYEQYF. The DNA for the CDR3 is TGTGCCAGCAGCCTCTGGACAGGGGGGTCCTACGAGCAGTACTTC.

This clone appeared once. The J gene is TRBJ2-7, the V gene TRBV30; perhaps TRBD2 as D (5 bases). The CDR3 contains 13 residues. The V and J ends lost 1 base and 7 bases respectively, with 14 bases between them. Per germline, CDR1 GTSNPN and CDR2 SVGIG (reference sequence). The CDR3: CAWSAGSLVEQYF. The CDR3, as DNA: TGTGCCTGGAGTGCGGGATCCTTGGTGGAGCAGTACTTC. Complete variable domain (other parts from reference TRBV30 and TRBJ2-7): SQTIHQWPATLVQPVGSPLSLECTVEGTSNPNLYWYRQAAGRGLQLLFYSVGIGQISSEVPQNLSASRPQDRQFILSSKKLLLSDSGFYLCAWSAGSLVEQYFGPGTRLTVT.

Only one count was recorded for this clone. The chain carries TRBV9 and TRBJ1-2; TRBD1 is a possible D gene (5 bases). The CDR3 length is 14 residues. CDR1 and CDR2 (germline): SGDLS, YYNGEE. V lost 0 bases and J lost 7, with 13 bases in between. CDR3 bases: TGTGCCAGCAGCGTAGGCAGGGCTGTAGGTGGCTACACCTTC. Its translation is CASSVGRAVGGYTF.